This T cell receptor (beta chain) derives from a study of blood T cell repertoires in COVID-19. On the study more broadly: Acute-phase and convalescent COVID-19 samples originated in the United States, Italy and Spain. T cells, B-cell-depleted T cells, or PBMCs provided the cDNA or gDNA that served as material.

V gave up 6 bases and J gave up 6 bases, with 18 bases separating them. This CDR3 is 16 amino acids long. In germline, CDR1 is MDHEN, CDR2 SYDVKM. This clone was found many times. The method was immunoSEQ multiplex PCR; TCRdb's version includes in-frame clones alone and lacks a portion of them. Of roughly 250,000 clones in the sample, 80% to 85% were seen once. The specimen was peripheral blood. The TCR comes from a person between 65 and 79 years old with COVID-19, enrolled during active disease. The chain couples TRBV28 to TRBJ1-6, with D possibly matching TRBD1 (6 bases). CDR3 sequence reads: CASSSGGGTFNSPLHF. The CDR3 nucleotides are TGTGCCAGCAGCTCCGGGGGGGGCACCTTTAATTCACCCCTCCACTTT.